The 26 T cell receptor beta chains below were found in one sample sequenced in a study of T cells in Graves' hyperthyroidism and ophthalmopathy. There were TCR beta CDR3 regions amplified from RNA transcripts. The study used the HTBI primer set for a first-round RT-PCR of the TCR CDR3. TCRdb re-called the multiplex PCR reads with MiXCR, one entry per CDR3 protein. The sample includes around 260,000 distinct CDR3 sequences, about 25% of them seen just once. The specimen was blood. The receptors were sampled from a man between 40 and 49 years old with Graves' hyperthyroidism that later progressed to Graves' ophthalmopathy.

This clonotype was found many times. V gene TRBV20-1 combines with J gene TRBJ2-7; tentatively, D is TRBD1 (6 bases). There are 16 residues in the CDR3. The V end lost 5 bases, the J end lost 3 bases, and 23 bases lay between the germline ends. CDR1 and CDR2 from the germline V gene are DFQATT and SNEGSKA (reference sequence). The CDR3 DNA reads TGCAGTGCTTTATTTACAGGGTATCACGCCGGCTACGAGCAGTACTTC. Translated: CSALFTGYHAGYEQYF.

This clonotype was counted at least ten times. V gene TRBV18 combines with J gene TRBJ2-2; D gene uncertain. The CDR3 has 15 amino acids. Trimming took 1 base from V and 4 from J, leaving 10 bases between them. Germline V lookup: CDR1 KGHSH, CDR2 LQKENI. This CDR3 reads CASSPRPGATGELFF. The CDR3 DNA reads TGTGCCAGCTCACCACGTCCAGGTGCCACCGGGGAGCTGTTTTTT.

This clonotype was seen many times. The J gene is TRBJ2-3, the V gene TRBV20-1; 7 positions match TRBD1. There are 11 residues in the CDR3. Germline lookup yields CDR1 DFQATT and CDR2 SNEGSKA (reference sequence). Unmatched junction bases numbered 3, after V lost 6 bases and J lost 6 bases. In DNA form, the CDR3 reads TGCAGTGCCACCAGGGGGGATACGCAGTATTTT. Protein sequence: CSATRGDTQYF.

This sequence joins TRBV12-3 or TRBV12-4 and TRBJ1-2; a weak D match, TRBD1 (5 bases). V lost 5 bases, J lost 0 bases, and 16 bases lay in between. This CDR3 spans 16 amino acids. In DNA, the CDR3 is TGTGCCAGCAGTCTTCTGCCAGGGCTAGCTAACTATGGCTACACCTTC. This translates into CASSLLPGLANYGYTF.

This clonotype has ten or more counts. The J gene is TRBJ2-5, the V gene TRBV24-1, with TRBD2 as a possible D gene (5 bases). V lost 4 bases and J lost 5, with 13 bases in between. CDR3 length: 14 amino acids. The germline CDR1 and CDR2 sequences are KGHDR and SFDVKD. The DNA for the CDR3 is TGTGCCACCAGTGACCCGACTAAGATGGAGACCCAGTACTTC. Translation: CATSDPTKMETQYF.

This clonotype came up many times. The V call is TRBV5-1, the J call TRBJ2-7; tentative D call: TRBD1 (5 bases). Germline CDR1 SGHRS, CDR2 YFSETQ. V lost 0 bases and J 3 bases, leaving 10 bases between the germline ends. The CDR3 contains 14 residues. The CDR3 coding sequence is TGCGCCAGCAGCTTGGCAGGGTCGTTCTACGAGCAGTACTTC. Translated: CASSLAGSFYEQYF. The variable domain in full, completed from reference TRBV5-1 and TRBJ2-7, reads KAGVTQTPRYLIKTRGQQVTLSCSPISGHRSVSWYQQTPGQGLQFLFEYFSETQRNKGNFPGRFSGRQFSNSRSEMNVSTLELGDSALYLCASSLAGSFYEQYFGPGTRLTVT.

This clonotype came up many times. V gene TRBV10-1 combines with J gene TRBJ1-1; maybe TRBD1 (6 bases). CDR3 length: 12 residues. The germline gives CDR1 WNHNN, CDR2 SYGVQD (reference sequence). V was cut by 6 bases and J by 8 bases, with 13 bases left in between. CDR3 sequence reads: CASSYETGEAFF. The CDR3 DNA follows: TGCGCCAGCAGCTATGAAACAGGGGAAGCTTTCTTT.

The CDR3 sequence: CATSDPQSGAQETQYF. The CDR3, as DNA: TGTGCCACCAGTGATCCTCAATCAGGTGCCCAAGAGACCCAGTACTTC. The rearrangement joins TRBV24-1 to TRBJ2-5; D is ambiguous. The CDR3 covers 16 residues. Germline V gene data show CDR1 as KGHDR and CDR2 as SFDVKD. The V gene lost 3 bases and the J gene lost 1 base, with 14 bases spanning the gap.

This clonotype was seen repeatedly, ten times or more. The CDR3 reads CASSLALDSVHSYEQYF. CDR3 DNA: TGTGCCAGCAGCTTAGCACTTGATAGCGTACACTCCTACGAGCAGTACTTC. The chain combines TRBV7-8 with TRBJ2-7, with a weak D call TRBD2 (5 bases). CDR3 length: 17 residues. Germline V gene data show CDR1 as SGHVS and CDR2 as FQNEAQ. Trimming shortened V by 0 bases and J by 0 bases, and 15 bases separated the two germline ends.

The J gene is TRBJ1-1, the V gene TRBV27, with D maybe TRBD1 (6 bases). The CDR3 consists of 15 residues. CDR1 MNHEY and CDR2 SMNVEV come from the germline V gene (reference sequence). V lost 6 bases and J 0 bases, leaving 14 bases between the germline ends. The CDR3: CASSVRGLMNTEAFF. Written as DNA, the CDR3 is TGTGCCAGCAGCGTCCGGGGGCTGATGAACACTGAAGCTTTCTTT.

This clonotype was counted only a few times. V usage is TRBV14 and J usage is TRBJ1-5; TRBD1 aligns across 7 bases. The germline V gene has CDR1 SGHDN and CDR2 FVKESK. J lost 7 bases, V lost 4 bases, and 4 bases had no gene match. CDR3 size: 13 residues. The CDR3 region is CASSRGQSQPQHF. For the CDR3, the DNA is TGTGCCAGCAGCCGGGGACAGAGCCAGCCCCAGCATTTT.

Ten or more counts support this clonotype. The chain links TRBV6-2 or TRBV6-3 to TRBJ2-7; D is ambiguous. V lost 5 bases to trimming and J lost 4 bases, with 9 bases between them. CDR1 and CDR2 from the germline V gene are MNHEY and SVGEGT. The CDR3 is 12 amino acids. CDR3 bases: TGTGCCAGCAGTCCACATGGGTACGAGCAGTACTTC. Amino acids: CASSPHGYEQYF.

This clonotype was counted ten times or more. The V and J genes are TRBV6-5 and TRBJ1-1; D is perhaps TRBD1 (5 bases). The germline V gene has CDR1 MNHEY and CDR2 SVGAGI. This CDR3 is built from 13 residues. The ends were cut back, 5 bases at V and 7 bases at J, with 14 bases in the middle. Written as DNA, the CDR3 is TGTGCCAGCAGTACCCGGGACTGGAGTGAAGCTTTCTTT. Translation gives CASSTRDWSEAFF.

The chain carries TRBV11-2 and TRBJ1-1; D unclear. V lost 5 bases and J lost 5, with 12 bases in between. The CDR3 is 13 residues long. Germline V gene data show CDR1 as SGHAT and CDR2 as FQNNGV. CDR3 sequence (DNA): TGTGCCAGCAGCCTGGGCCCGCGAACTGAAGCTTTCTTT. Protein sequence: CASSLGPRTEAFF.

The rearrangement joins TRBV27 to TRBJ2-7; the D call may be TRBD1 or TRBD2 (5 bases each). V lost 6 bases and J lost 3, with 24 bases in between. This CDR3 contains 17 residues. CDR1 and CDR2 from the germline V gene are MNHEY and SMNVEV (reference sequence). CDR3 DNA sequence: TGTGCCAGCAGACCCAAGGGGTATGAGGGCACGTTCTACGAGCAGTACTTC. This sequence encodes CASRPKGYEGTFYEQYF.

V is TRBV7-8 and J is TRBJ1-1; no reliable D call. Per germline, CDR1 SGHVS and CDR2 FQNEAQ. The CDR3 runs to 14 residues. V was cut by 1 base and J by 6 bases, with 12 bases left in between. The CDR3 bases are TGTGCCAGCAGCTTAGGGCCGAATTCTGCTGAAGCTTTCTTT. This gives the protein CASSLGPNSAEAFF. Together with reference TRBV7-8 and TRBJ1-1, the CDR3 gives the full variable domain: GAGVSQSPRYKVAKRGQDVALRCDPISGHVSLFWYQQALGQGPEFLTYFQNEAQLDKSGLPSDRFFAERPEGSVSTLKIQRTQQEDSAVYLCASSLGPNSAEAFFGQGTRLTVV.

V usage is TRBV27 and J usage is TRBJ2-5; TRBD2 matches at 10 bases. The CDR3 extends over 15 amino acids. The junction had 6 bases not matched to a gene; V was cut back by 6 bases and J by 2 bases. The germline gives CDR1 MNHEY, CDR2 SMNVEV (reference sequence). Here the CDR3 reads CASSRTSGPQETQYF. CDR3 nucleotides: TGTGCCAGCAGCAGGACTAGCGGACCTCAAGAGACCCAGTACTTC.

This clonotype came up many times. The V gene is TRBV30, the J gene TRBJ2-6, with D possibly being TRBD1 or TRBD2 (5 bases each). This CDR3 is built from 14 residues. Trimming stripped 5 bases from V and 0 bases from J, with 8 bases between. Germline V CDR1 and CDR2: GTSNPN, SVGIG (reference sequence). The CDR3: CAWGTGSGANVLTF. The DNA for the CDR3 is TGTGCCTGGGGGACGGGCTCTGGGGCCAACGTCCTGACTTTC. Complete variable domain (other parts from reference TRBV30 and TRBJ2-6): SQTIHQWPATLVQPVGSPLSLECTVEGTSNPNLYWYRQAAGRGLQLLFYSVGIGQISSEVPQNLSASRPQDRQFILSSKKLLLSDSGFYLCAWGTGSGANVLTFGAGSRLTVL.

This clonotype was detected ten times or more. This chain joins TRBV29-1 and TRBJ1-1; D is possibly TRBD1 (6 bases). Germline V CDR1 and CDR2: SQVTM, ANQGSEA. The ends were cut back, 7 bases at V and 5 bases at J, with 14 bases in the middle. This CDR3 has 12 residues. CDR3 nucleotides: TGCAGCGCCCACAGGGTCGGTACTGAAGCTTTCTTT. Translation: CSAHRVGTEAFF.

This clonotype was seen many times. This may arise from a read error, as a much more abundant clone is one base away. The rearrangement links TRBV5-1 to TRBJ1-1; 7 positions match TRBD1. The ends lost 3 bases at V and 4 bases at J; junction bases unmatched: 6. The CDR3 is 14 amino acids. CDR1 SGHRS and CDR2 YFSETQ come from the germline V gene. The CDR3 region is CASSSQGGCTEAFF. In DNA form, the CDR3 reads TGCGCCAGCAGCTCACAAGGGGGCTGCACTGAAGCTTTCTTT.

The gene calls are TRBV4-1 and TRBJ2-5, with 7 bases that match TRBD1. The germline CDR1 and CDR2 sequences are MGHRA and YSYEKL. V shed 4 bases and J 5 bases; nucleotides not matched to a gene: 10. This CDR3 is 15 amino acids long. The DNA for the CDR3 is TGCGCCAGCAGCCGAGGGACAGTGGAGCGGGAGACCCAGTACTTC. Encoded protein: CASSRGTVERETQYF.

This clonotype was seen a handful of times. The V call is TRBV6-2 or TRBV6-3, the J call TRBJ2-5; TRBD1 might be the D (5 bases). The CDR3 loop spans 14 amino acids. Per germline, CDR1 MNHEY and CDR2 SVGEGT. Trimming took 2 bases from V and 4 from J, leaving 11 bases between them. The CDR3 sequence is CASSYLQGGETQYF. CDR3 sequence (DNA): TGTGCCAGCAGTTACCTGCAGGGTGGAGAGACCCAGTACTTC.

This clonotype was counted ten times or more. The rearrangement uses TRBV6-1 and TRBJ1-5; 10 nucleotides match TRBD1. Unmatched junction bases numbered 9, after V lost 5 bases and J lost 2 bases. Germline CDR1 and CDR2: MNHNS and SASEGT. The CDR3 consists of 17 residues. CDR3 sequence reads: CASSRAETGGGNQPQHF. Written as DNA, the CDR3 is TGTGCCAGCAGTCGAGCGGAGACAGGGGGCGGCAATCAGCCCCAGCATTTT.

This clonotype was observed at least ten times. The rearrangement joins TRBV7-9 to TRBJ1-3; D not resolved. Germline V gene lookup returns CDR1 SEHNR and CDR2 FQNEAQ (reference sequence). V lost 1 base and J 1 base, leaving 5 bases between the germline ends. CDR3 length equals 14 residues. CDR3 DNA: TGTGCCAGCAGCTTAGGGTTTTCTGGAAACACCATATATTTT. It is translated as CASSLGFSGNTIYF.

In this sample, this clonotype turned up many times. The CDR3, as DNA: TGTGCCTGGAGCGTCATGGGAAACACCATATATTTT. Translation: CAWSVMGNTIYF. The chain has TRBV30 and TRBJ1-3; D unclear. This CDR3 contains 12 residues. CDR1 GTSNPN and CDR2 SVGIG come from the germline V gene (reference sequence). V lost 3 bases, J lost 4 bases, and 7 bases lay in between.

This clonotype was counted at least ten times. The chain carries TRBV2 and TRBJ2-1, with D possibly being TRBD2 (5 bases). Between the trimmed V and J ends, which lost 3 bases and 5 bases, there was a span of 14 bases. Germline V gene sequence: CDR1 SNHLY, CDR2 FYNNEI. The CDR3 loop spans 15 amino acids. Written as DNA, the CDR3 is TGTGCCAGCAGTGAGAATGGACTGAGAAACAATGAGCAGTTCTTC. Translation gives CASSENGLRNNEQFF. The full variable domain, with the rest looked up from reference TRBV2 and TRBJ2-1, is EPEVTQTPSHQVTQMGQEVILRCVPISNHLYFYWYRQILGQKVEFLVSFYNNEISEKSEIFDDQFSVERPDGSNFTLKIRSTKLEDSAMYFCASSENGLRNNEQFFGPGTRLTVL.